A selection of T cell receptor beta chains follows, all from one sample in a study of STAT5B mutations in CD4+ large granular lymphocyte leukemia. Sequenced by immunoSEQ multiplex PCR; TCRdb stores in-frame clones only, minus some. The sample lists around 38,000 clones; 70% to 90% were seen once. The specimen was CD4+ T cells from blood buffy coats. The origin of the receptors is a human donor in good health. Both conserved end residues are part of each CDR3. The order of the fields is J gene, D gene, V gene, clone size, CDR3 DNA, CDR3 protein. A D gene is named only where the DNA matches it firmly. Clone size is given for some rows only: seen once, a few or many times, or a class if the clone is expanded.

TRBJ1-5	NA	TRBV27	once	TGTGCCAGCAGTTTCAGAGGGGTTCAGCCCCAGCATTTT	CASSFRGVQPQHF
TRBJ2-6	NA	TRBV11-2	NA	TGTGCCAGCACCCTTTTACTCGGGGCCAACGTCCTGACTTTC	CASTLLLGANVLTF
TRBJ1-1	TRBD1	TRBV19	NA	TGTGCCAGTAGTATATCGGGACAGGGGGCTGAAGCTTTCTTT	CASSISGQGAEAFF
TRBJ2-1	NA	TRBV11-2	NA	TGTGCCAGCAGCTTAAGCGAGAGTGAGCAGTTCTTC	CASSLSESEQFF
TRBJ1-1	NA	TRBV6-6	NA	TGCGCCAGCACACGGGGGGAGGGCGGGAACACTGAAGCTTTCTTT	CASTRGEGGNTEAFF
TRBJ1-2	NA	TRBV28	NA	TGTGCCAGCAGCGACCCGGGGCGCGGCTACACCTTC	CASSDPGRGYTF
TRBJ1-5	TRBD1	TRBV28	NA	TGTGCCAGCAGTCGGTCGCGACAGGGCCATCAGCCCCAGCATTTT	CASSRSRQGHQPQHF
TRBJ2-3	TRBD1	TRBV7-2	NA	TGTGCCAGCAGCTTCCGGACAGGTAGCACAGATACGCAGTATTTT	CASSFRTGSTDTQYF
TRBJ1-2	NA	TRBV5-1	NA	TGCGCCAGCAGCTTGGCCGTGGAGGGAGGCTACACCTTC	CASSLAVEGGYTF
TRBJ2-1	TRBD2	TRBV19	few	TGTGCCAGTTCCCCAAGCGGGAGTGTTGAGCAGTTCTTC	CASSPSGSVEQFF
TRBJ1-2	NA	TRBV7-8	NA	TGTGCCAGCAGCTTAGAGATGGATTTCTACGGCTACACCTTC	CASSLEMDFYGYTF
TRBJ1-6	NA	TRBV14	once	TGTGCCAGCAGCCAACAAGGGACTATAGGTTCACCCCTCCACTTT	CASSQQGTIGSPLHF
TRBJ1-1	NA	TRBV5-5	NA	TGTGCCAGCAGCCGACAGACGTCGAACACTGAAGCTTTCTTT	CASSRQTSNTEAFF
TRBJ2-7	TRBD2	TRBV6-6	NA	TGTGCCACCGGACTAGCGGGAGCTCGCGAGCAGTACTTC	CATGLAGAREQYF
TRBJ1-6	NA	TRBV5-1	NA	TGCGCCAGCAGCTTGGGTTCCGGGGGCCGTAATTCACCCCTCCACTTT	CASSLGSGGRNSPLHF
TRBJ1-4	TRBD1	TRBV11-3	NA	TGTGCCAGCAGCTTTCGTCGGACAGGGGGCGGAAAACTGTTTTTT	CASSFRRTGGGKLFF
TRBJ1-5	NA	TRBV4-3	once	TGCGCCAGCAGCCAAGAGGCATTGGGGCGGACTGAATATAGCAATCAGCCCCAGCATTTT	CASSQEALGRTEYSNQPQHF
TRBJ2-7	NA	TRBV27	once	TGTGCCAGCAGTTCGGGCTCGCGGGACTTCACCTACGAGCAGTACTTC	CASSSGSRDFTYEQYF
TRBJ1-2	TRBD1	TRBV18	NA	TGTGCCAGCTCCGAGGGACAGGGCAACTATGGCTACACCTTC	CASSEGQGNYGYTF
TRBJ1-3	NA	TRBV6-1	NA	TGTGCCAGCAGTGAAACCCCAGGTTACTCTGGAAACACCATATATTTT	CASSETPGYSGNTIYF
TRBJ1-5	NA	TRBV28	NA	TGTGCCAGCAGTTTTCCGGGGACTGTTAGCAATCAGCCCCAGCATTTT	CASSFPGTVSNQPQHF
TRBJ1-5	TRBD1	TRBV27	once	TGTGCCAGCAGTCTTACAGGGGGGAATCAGCCCCAGCATTTT	CASSLTGGNQPQHF
TRBJ2-1	TRBD1	TRBV5-1	NA	TGCGCCAGCAGCCCGGACAGGGTGGGTGAGCAGTTCTTC	CASSPDRVGEQFF
TRBJ2-1	TRBD2	TRBV5-1	once	TGCGCCAGCAGCTTCACCGCGGGAGAGCGTAATGAGCAGTTCTTC	CASSFTAGERNEQFF
TRBJ2-7	TRBD1	TRBV7-2	NA	TGTGCCAGCAGCTTAGGACAGGGGGCTGGTAGACGCGAGCAGTACTTC	CASSLGQGAGRREQYF
TRBJ2-3	NA	TRBV5-1	few	TGCGCCAGCAGCTTGAGAGGGAGTGCAGATACGCAGTATTTT	CASSLRGSADTQYF
TRBJ2-3	TRBD1	TRBV5-4	NA	TGTGCCAGCAGCCGAATTCCGGGACAGGGGTCAGATACGCAGTATTTT	CASSRIPGQGSDTQYF
TRBJ2-1	NA	TRBV15	NA	TGTGCCACCACTACGAGCTCCTACAATGAGCAGTTCTTC	CATTTSSYNEQFF
TRBJ2-4	NA	TRBV20-1	NA	TGCAGTGCTAGACAAATGACACTTCAGTACTTC	CSARQMTLQYF
TRBJ1-4	NA	TRBV4-2	NA	TGTGCCAGCAGCCAAGAATCAAGGGGGGGGCGCGCCACAACTAATGAAAAACTGTTTTTT	CASSQESRGGRATTNEKLFF
TRBJ2-1	NA	TRBV6-5	NA	TGTGCCAGCAGCCGCACTAGCATGGAGCAGTTCTTC	CASSRTSMEQFF
TRBJ2-6	TRBD2	TRBV10-3	NA	TGTGCCATCAGTGACCCCGGACTAGCGACCGGGGCCAACGTCCTGACTTTC	CAISDPGLATGANVLTF
TRBJ2-7	NA	TRBV7-9	NA	TGTGCCAGCAGCTTAGGGGCCGGGTTCGACGAGCAGTACTTC	CASSLGAGFDEQYF